The entry below gives a single T cell receptor beta chain sequence along with its context. Its antigen is as yet unknown. The conserved phenylalanine or tryptophan normally closing the CDR3 is absent here, so this likely arose from a read error. This sample's RNA came from whole unsorted tissue. Chemotherapy-naive patients with new lung cancer underwent thoracic surgery in China, August–late 2014. This specimen belongs to a study of tumor and adjacent non-tumor tissue in lung cancer. Overall study context: The patients, approximately 9 men and 5 women, were about 30 to 76 with stage I to III disease. Study outcomes and limitations: Higher tumor TCR diversity was associated with shorter survival.

TCRbeta libraries were built with three rounds of nested PCR, modified from ARM-PCR. A single record per CDR3 protein comes from TCRdb applying MiXCR to the multiplex PCR reads. The sample records approximately 150,000 distinct CDR3 sequences, approximately 72% being singletons. Sequenced material: lung tumor tissue. This clonotype originated in a man aged 55-75 years with small cell lung cancer.

The CDR3 nucleotides are TGTGCCAGCAGACTCGGACATGGCGGCTTAACAGATACGCAGTATTTA. It specifies CASRLGHGGLTDTQYL. V and J are TRBV11-2 and TRBJ2-3; the D gene is possibly TRBD1 (5 bases). This CDR3 has 16 amino acids. Germline V gene sequence: CDR1 SGHAT, CDR2 FQNNGV. Deletions cut 6 bases from V and 3 bases from J, with 19 bases between.